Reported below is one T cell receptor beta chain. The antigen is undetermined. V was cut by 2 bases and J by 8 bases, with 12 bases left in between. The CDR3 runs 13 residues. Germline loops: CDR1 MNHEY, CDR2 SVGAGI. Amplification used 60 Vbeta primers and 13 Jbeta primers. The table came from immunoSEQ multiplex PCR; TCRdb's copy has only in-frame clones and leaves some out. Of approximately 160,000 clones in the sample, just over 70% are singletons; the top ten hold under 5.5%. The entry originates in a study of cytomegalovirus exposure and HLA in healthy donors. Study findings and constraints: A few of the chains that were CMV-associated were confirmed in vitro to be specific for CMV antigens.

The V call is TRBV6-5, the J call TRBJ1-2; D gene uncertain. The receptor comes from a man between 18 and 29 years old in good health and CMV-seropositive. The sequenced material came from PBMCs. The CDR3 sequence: CASSYPAGGGYTF. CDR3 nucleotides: TGTGCCAGCAGTTACCCAGCGGGAGGGGGCTACACCTTC.